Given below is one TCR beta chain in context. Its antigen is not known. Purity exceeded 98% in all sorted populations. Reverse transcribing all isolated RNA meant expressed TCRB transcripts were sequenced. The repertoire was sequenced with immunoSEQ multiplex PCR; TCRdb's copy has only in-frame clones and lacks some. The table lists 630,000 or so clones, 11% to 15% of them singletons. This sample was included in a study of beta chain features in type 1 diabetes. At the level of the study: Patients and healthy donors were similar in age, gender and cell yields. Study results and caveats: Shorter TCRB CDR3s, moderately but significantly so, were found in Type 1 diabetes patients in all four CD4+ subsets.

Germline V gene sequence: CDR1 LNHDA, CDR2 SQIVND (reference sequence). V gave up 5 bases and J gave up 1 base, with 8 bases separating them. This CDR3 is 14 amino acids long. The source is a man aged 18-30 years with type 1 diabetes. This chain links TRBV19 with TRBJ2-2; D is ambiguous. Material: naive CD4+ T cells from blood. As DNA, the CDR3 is TGTGCCAGTAGTCTATCACTGAACACCGGGGAGCTGTTTTTT. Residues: CASSLSLNTGELFF.